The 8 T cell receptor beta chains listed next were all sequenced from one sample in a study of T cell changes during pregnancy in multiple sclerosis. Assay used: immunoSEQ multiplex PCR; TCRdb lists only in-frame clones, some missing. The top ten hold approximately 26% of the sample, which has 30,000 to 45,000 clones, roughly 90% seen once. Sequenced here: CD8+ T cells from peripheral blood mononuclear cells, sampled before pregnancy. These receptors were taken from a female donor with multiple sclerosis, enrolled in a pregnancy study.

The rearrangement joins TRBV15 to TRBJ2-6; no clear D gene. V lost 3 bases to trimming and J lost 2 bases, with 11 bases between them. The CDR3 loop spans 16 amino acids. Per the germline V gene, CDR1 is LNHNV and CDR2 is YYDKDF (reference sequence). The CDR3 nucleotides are TGTGCCACCAGCAGCACCTACGGAGCTGGGGCCAACGTCCTGACTTTC. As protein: CATSSTYGAGANVLTF.

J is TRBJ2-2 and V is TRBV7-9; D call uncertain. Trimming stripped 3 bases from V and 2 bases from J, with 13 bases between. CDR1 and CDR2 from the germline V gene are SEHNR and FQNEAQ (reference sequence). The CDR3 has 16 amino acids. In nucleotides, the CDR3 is TGTGCCAGCAGCTTCTGGGTTAGCCGAAACACCGGGGAGCTGTTTTTT. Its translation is CASSFWVSRNTGELFF. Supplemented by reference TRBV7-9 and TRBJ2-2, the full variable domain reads DTGVSQNPRHKITKRGQNVTFRCDPISEHNRLYWYRQTLGQGPEFLTYFQNEAQLEKSRLLSDRFSAERPKGSFSTLEIQRTEQGDSAMYLCASSFWVSRNTGELFFGEGSRLTVL.

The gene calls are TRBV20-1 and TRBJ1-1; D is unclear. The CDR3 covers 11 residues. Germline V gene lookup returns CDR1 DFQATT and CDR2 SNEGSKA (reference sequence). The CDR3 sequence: CTGLWNTEAFF. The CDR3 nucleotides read TGCACCGGACTCTGGAACACTGAAGCTTTCTTT.

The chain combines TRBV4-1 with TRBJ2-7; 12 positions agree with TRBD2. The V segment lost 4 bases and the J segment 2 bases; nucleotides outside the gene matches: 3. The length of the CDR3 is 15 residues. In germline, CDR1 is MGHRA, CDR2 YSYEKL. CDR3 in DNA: TGCGCCAGCAGCCGGACTAGCGGGAAAGCCTACGAGCAGTACTTC. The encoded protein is CASSRTSGKAYEQYF.

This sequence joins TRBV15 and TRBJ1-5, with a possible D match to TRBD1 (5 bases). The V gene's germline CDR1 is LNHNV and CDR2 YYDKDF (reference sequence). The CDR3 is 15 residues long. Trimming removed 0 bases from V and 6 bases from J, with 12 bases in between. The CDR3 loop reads CATSRDPGGGQPQHF. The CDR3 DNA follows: TGTGCCACCAGCAGAGATCCGGGGGGGGGTCAGCCCCAGCATTTT. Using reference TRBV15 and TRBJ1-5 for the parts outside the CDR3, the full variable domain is DAMVIQNPRYQVTQFGKPVTLSCSQTLNHNVMYWYQQKSSQAPKLLFHYYDKDFNNEADTPDNFQSRRPNTSFCFLDIRSPGLGDTAMYLCATSRDPGGGQPQHFGDGTRLSIL.

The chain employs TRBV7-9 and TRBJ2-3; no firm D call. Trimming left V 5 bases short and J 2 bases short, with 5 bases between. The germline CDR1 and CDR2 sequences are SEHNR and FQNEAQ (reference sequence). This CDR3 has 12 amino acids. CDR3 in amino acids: CASSPYTDTQYF. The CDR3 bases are TGTGCCAGCAGCCCCTACACAGATACGCAGTATTTT.

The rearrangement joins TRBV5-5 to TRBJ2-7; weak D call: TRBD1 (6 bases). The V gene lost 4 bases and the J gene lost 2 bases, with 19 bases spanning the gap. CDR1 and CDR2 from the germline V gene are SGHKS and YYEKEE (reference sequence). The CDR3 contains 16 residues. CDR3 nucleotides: TGTGCCAGCAGCCAACGTGGTACAGGGTCGGCCTACGAGCAGTACTTC. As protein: CASSQRGTGSAYEQYF.

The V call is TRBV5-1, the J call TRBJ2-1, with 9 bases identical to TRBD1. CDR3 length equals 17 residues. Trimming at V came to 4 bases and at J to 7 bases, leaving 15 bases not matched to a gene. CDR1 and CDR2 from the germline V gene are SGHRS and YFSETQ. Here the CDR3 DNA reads TGCGCCAGCAGCGGCGGGACAGGGCAATCTATGAAGAATGAGCAGTTCTTC. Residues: CASSGGTGQSMKNEQFF.